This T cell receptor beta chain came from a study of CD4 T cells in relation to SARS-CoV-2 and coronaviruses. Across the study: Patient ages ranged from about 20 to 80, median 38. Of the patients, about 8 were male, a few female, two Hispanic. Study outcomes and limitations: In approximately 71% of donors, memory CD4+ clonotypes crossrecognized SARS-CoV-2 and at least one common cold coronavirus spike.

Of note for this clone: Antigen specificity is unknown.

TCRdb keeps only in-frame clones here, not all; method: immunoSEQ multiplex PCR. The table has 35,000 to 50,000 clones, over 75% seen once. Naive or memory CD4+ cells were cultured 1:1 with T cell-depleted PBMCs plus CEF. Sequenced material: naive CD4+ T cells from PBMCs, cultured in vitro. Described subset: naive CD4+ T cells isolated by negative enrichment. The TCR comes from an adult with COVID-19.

CDR3 sequence: CASSSTTDTQYF. The CDR3 DNA reads TGTGCCAGCAGCTCAACCACAGATACGCAGTATTTT. J is TRBJ2-3 and V is TRBV7-9; D unclear. CDR3 length equals 12 residues. Deletions cut 4 bases from V and 2 bases from J, with 4 bases between. Germline CDR1 SEHNR, CDR2 FQNEAQ (reference sequence).